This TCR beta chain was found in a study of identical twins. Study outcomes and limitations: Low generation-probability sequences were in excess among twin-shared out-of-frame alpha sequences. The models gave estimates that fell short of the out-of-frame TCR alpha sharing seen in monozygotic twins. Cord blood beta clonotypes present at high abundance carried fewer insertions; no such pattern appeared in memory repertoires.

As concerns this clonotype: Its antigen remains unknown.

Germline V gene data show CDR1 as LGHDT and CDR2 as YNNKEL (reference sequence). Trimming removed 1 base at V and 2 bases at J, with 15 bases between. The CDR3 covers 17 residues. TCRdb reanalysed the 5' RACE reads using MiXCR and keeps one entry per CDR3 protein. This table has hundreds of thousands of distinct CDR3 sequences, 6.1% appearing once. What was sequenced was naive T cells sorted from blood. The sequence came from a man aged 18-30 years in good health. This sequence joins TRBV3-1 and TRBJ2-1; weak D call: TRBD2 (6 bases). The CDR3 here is CASSQGGGPRAYNEQFF. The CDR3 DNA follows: TGTGCCAGCAGCCAAGGAGGAGGGCCCCGGGCCTACAATGAGCAGTTCTTC.